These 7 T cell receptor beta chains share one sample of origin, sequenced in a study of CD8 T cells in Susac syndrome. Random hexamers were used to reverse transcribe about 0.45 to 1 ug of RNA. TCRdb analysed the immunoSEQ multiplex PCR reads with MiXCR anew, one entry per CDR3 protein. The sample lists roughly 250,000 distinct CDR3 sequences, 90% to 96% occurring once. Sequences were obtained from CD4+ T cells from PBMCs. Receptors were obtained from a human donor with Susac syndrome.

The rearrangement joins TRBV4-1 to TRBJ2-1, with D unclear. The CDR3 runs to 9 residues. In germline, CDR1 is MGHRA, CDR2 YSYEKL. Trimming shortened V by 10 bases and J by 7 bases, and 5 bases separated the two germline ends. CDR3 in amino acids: CANTNEQFF. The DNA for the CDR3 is TGCGCCAACACAAATGAGCAGTTCTTC.

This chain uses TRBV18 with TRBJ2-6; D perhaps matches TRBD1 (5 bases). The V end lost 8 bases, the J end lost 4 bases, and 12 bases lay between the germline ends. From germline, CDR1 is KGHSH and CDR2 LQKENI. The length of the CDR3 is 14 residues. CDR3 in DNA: TGTGCCAGCCCGACAGAATTCGGGGCCAACGTCCTGACTTTC. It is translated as CASPTEFGANVLTF.

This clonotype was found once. CDR3 coding DNA: TGCGCCAGCAGCTTAGCGGGACAGGGGAGCAATCAGCCCCAGCATTTT. Protein: CASSLAGQGSNQPQHF. The rearrangement uses TRBV5-1 and TRBJ1-5, with 10 bases matching TRBD1. With 2 bases clipped from V and 1 base from J, the junction kept 3 bases outside the gene matches. CDR3 size: 16 residues. Per the germline V gene, CDR1 is SGHRS and CDR2 is YFSETQ.

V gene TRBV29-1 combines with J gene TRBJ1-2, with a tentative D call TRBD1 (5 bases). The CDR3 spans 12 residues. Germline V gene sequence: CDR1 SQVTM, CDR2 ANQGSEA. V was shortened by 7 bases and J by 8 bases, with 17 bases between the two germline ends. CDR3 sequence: CSARDRDGGYTF. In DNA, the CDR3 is TGCAGCGCCCGAGACCGGGACGGAGGCTACACCTTC.

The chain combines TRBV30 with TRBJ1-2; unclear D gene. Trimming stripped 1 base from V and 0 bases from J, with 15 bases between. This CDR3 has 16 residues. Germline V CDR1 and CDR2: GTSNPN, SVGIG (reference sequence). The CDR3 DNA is TGTGCCTGGAGTGCTCCTCACCCGGGATCTAACTATGGCTACACCTTC. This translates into CAWSAPHPGSNYGYTF. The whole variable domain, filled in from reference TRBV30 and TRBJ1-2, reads SQTIHQWPATLVQPVGSPLSLECTVEGTSNPNLYWYRQAAGRGLQLLFYSVGIGQISSEVPQNLSASRPQDRQFILSSKKLLLSDSGFYLCAWSAPHPGSNYGYTFGSGTRLTVV.

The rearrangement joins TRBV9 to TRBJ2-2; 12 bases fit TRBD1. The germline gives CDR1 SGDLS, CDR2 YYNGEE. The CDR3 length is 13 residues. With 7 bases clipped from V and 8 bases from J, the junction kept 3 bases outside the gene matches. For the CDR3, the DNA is TGTGCCAGCGGGACAGGGGGCCGTGGGGAGCTGTTTTTT. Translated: CASGTGGRGELFF. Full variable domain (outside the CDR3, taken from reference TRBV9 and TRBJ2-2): DSGVTQTPKHLITATGQRVTLRCSPRSGDLSVYWYQQSLDQGLQFLIQYYNGEERAKGNILERFSAQQFPDLHSELNLSSLELGDSALYFCASGTGGRGELFFGEGSRLTVL.

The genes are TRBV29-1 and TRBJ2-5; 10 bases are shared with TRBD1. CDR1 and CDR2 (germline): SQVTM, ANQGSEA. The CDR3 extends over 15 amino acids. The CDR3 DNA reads TGCAGTGAGCAGACAGGGGGCGGGTGGGGGGAGACCCAGTACTTC. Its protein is CSEQTGGGWGETQYF. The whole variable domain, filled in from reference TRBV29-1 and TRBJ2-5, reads SAVISQKPSRDICQRGTSLTIQCQVDSQVTMMFWYRQQPGQSLTLIATANQGSEATYESGFVIDKFPISRPNLTFSTLTVSNMSPEDSSIYLCSEQTGGGWGETQYFGPGTRLLVL.